What follows describes a single T cell receptor beta chain. This entry comes from a study of blood T cell repertoires in COVID-19. Study overall: COVID-19 samples from acute and convalescent phases originated in the United States, Italy and Spain.

As handled by the study authors: Researchers report that nucleated cell counts were estimated from reference gene primer amplification. The assay was immunoSEQ multiplex PCR, and TCRdb's table has in-frame clones only and misses some. V and J calls and clone size come straight from that table; D and trimming were deduced from the DNA. Of over 40,000 clones listed, approximately 80% are singletons. V was pared by 1 base and J by 7 bases, with 12 bases between. The CDR3 extends over 13 amino acids. Per the germline V gene, CDR1 is SGHDT and CDR2 is YYEEEE. The sequence derives from a human donor in a cohort sampled during active COVID-19. Sequencing input: peripheral blood. The chain joins TRBV5-6 to TRBJ2-7, with a possible D match to TRBD2 (5 bases). The CDR3 region has the DNA TGTGCCAGCAGCTTGCGGGGATTGGGGGAGCAGTACTTC. Its protein is CASSLRGLGEQYF. Variable domain in full (rest from reference TRBV5-6 and TRBJ2-7): DAGVTQSPTHLIKTRGQQVTLRCSPKSGHDTVSWYQQALGQGPQFIFQYYEEEERQRGNFPDRFSGHQFPNYSSELNVNALLLGDSALYLCASSLRGLGEQYFGPGTRLTVT.